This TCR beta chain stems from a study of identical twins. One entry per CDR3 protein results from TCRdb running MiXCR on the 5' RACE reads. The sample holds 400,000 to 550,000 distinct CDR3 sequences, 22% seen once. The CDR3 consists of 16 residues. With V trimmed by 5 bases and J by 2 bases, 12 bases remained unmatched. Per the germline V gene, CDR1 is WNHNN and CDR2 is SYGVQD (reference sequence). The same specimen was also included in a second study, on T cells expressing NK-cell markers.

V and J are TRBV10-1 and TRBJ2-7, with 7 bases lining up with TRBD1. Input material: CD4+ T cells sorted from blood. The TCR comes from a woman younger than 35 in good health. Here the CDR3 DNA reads TGCGCCAGCAGTTTCGACGCCGGGACAGCCACCTACGAGCAGTACTTC. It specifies CASSFDAGTATYEQYF.